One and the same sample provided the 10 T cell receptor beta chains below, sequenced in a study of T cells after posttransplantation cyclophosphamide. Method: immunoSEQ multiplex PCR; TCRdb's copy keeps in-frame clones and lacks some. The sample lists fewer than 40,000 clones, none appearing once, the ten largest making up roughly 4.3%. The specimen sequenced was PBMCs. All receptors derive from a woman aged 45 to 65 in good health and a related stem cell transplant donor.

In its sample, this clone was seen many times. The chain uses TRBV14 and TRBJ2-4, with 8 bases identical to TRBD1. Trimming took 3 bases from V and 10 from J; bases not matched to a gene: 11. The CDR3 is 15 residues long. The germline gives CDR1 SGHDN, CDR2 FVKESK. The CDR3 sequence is CASSHGGQGPRIQYF. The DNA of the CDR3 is TGTGCCAGCAGCCATGGTGGACAGGGCCCCAGGATTCAGTACTTC.

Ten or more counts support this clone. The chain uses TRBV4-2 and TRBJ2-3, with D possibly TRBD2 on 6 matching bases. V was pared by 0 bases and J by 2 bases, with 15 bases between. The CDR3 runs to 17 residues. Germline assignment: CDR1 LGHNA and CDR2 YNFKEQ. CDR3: CASSQEGTAGPTDTQYF. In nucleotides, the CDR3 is TGTGCCAGCAGCCAAGAAGGGACGGCGGGACCCACAGATACGCAGTATTTT.

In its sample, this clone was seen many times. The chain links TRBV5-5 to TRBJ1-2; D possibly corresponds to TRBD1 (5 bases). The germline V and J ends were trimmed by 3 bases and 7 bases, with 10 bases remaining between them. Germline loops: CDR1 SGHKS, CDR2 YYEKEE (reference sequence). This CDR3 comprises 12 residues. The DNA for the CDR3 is TGTGCCAGCAGCTGGGAGGGACGTGGCTACACCTTC. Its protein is CASSWEGRGYTF.

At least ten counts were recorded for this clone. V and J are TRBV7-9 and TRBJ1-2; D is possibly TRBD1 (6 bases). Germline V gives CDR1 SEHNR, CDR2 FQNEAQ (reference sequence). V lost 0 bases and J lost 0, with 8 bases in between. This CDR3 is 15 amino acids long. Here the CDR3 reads CASSLAAGANYGYTF. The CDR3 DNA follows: TGTGCCAGCAGCTTAGCGGCAGGGGCTAACTATGGCTACACCTTC.

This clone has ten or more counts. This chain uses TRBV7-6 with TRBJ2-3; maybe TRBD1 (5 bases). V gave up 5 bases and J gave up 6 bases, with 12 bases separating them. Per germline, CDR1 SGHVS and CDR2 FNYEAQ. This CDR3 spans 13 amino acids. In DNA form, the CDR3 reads TGTGCCAGCAGCACCAGACAGTCGGATACGCAGTATTTT. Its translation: CASSTRQSDTQYF.

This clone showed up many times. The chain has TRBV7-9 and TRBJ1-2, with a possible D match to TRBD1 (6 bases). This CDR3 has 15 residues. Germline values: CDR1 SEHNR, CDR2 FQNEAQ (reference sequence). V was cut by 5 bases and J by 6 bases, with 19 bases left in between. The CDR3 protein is CASSALTGGRDGYTF. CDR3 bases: TGTGCCAGCAGCGCTTTGACAGGAGGCAGGGATGGCTACACCTTC.

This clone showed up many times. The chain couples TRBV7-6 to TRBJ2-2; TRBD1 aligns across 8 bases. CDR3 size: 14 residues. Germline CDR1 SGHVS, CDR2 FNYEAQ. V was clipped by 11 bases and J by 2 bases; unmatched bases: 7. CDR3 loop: CACGTGENTGELFF. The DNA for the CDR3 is TGTGCCTGCGGGACAGGAGAAAACACCGGGGAGCTGTTTTTT. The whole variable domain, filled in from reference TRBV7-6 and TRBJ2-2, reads GAGVSQSPRYKVTKRGQDVALRCDPISGHVSLYWYRQALGQGPEFLTYFNYEAQQDKSGLPNDRFSAERPEGSISTLTIQRTEQRDSAMYRCACGTGENTGELFFGEGSRLTVL.

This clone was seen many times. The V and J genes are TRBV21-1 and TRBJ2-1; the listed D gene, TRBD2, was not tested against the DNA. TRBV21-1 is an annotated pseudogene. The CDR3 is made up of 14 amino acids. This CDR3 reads CASSKVAGRNEQFF. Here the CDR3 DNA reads TGTGCCAGCAGCAAAGTGGCGGGAAGGAATGAGCAGTTCTTC.

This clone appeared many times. The CDR3 protein is CASSLRGTGGNEQFF. In nucleotides, the CDR3 is TGTGCCAGCAGCTTGAGGGGGACAGGGGGCAATGAGCAGTTCTTC. The chain has TRBV11-3 and TRBJ2-1; 11 nucleotides agree with TRBD1. This CDR3 region has 15 residues. Looked up from germline, CDR1 is SGHNT and CDR2 is YENEEA. Unmatched junction bases numbered 4, after V lost 3 bases and J lost 6 bases.

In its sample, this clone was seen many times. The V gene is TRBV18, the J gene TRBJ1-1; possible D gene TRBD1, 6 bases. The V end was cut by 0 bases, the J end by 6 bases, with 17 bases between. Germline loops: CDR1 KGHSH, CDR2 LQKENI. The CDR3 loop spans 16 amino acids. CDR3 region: CASSPPRGGAVSEAFF. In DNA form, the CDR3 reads TGTGCCAGCTCACCACCGAGGGGGGGCGCAGTTTCTGAAGCTTTCTTT.